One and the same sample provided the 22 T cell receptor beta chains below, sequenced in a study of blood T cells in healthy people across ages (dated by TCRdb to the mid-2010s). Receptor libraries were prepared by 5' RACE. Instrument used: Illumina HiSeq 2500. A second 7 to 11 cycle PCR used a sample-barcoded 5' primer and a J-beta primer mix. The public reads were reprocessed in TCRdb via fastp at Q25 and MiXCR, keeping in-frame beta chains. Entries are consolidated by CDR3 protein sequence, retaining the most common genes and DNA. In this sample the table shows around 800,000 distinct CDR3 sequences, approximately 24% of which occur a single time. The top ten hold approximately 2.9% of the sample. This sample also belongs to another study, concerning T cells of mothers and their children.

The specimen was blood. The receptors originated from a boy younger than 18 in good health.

CDR3 protein: CASSFRSGGAKNIQYF. The CDR3 DNA reads TGTGCCAGCAGCTTCCGCTCCGGAGGAGCCAAAAACATTCAGTACTTC. The V gene is TRBV7-2, the J gene TRBJ2-4, with D possibly being TRBD2 (5 bases). CDR3 length: 16 amino acids. CDR1 is SGHTA and CDR2 is FQGNSA in the germline V gene. V was shortened by 3 bases and J by 0 bases, with 12 bases between the two germline ends.

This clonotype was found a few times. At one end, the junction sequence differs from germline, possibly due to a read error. CDR3 sequence reads: CATQRFWDSTLF. For the CDR3, the DNA is TGTGCCACTCAACGCTTCTGGGACAGCACCCTCTTC. The chain uses TRBV6-1 and TRBJ2-1, with 7 bases identical to TRBD1. The CDR3 runs 12 residues. Germline V CDR1 and CDR2: MNHNS, SASEGT.

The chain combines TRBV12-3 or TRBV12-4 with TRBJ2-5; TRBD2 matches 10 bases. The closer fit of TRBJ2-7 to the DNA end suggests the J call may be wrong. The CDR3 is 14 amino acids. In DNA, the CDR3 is TGTGCCAGCAGCGGACTAGCGGTCTCCTACGAGCAGTACTTC. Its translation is CASSGLAVSYEQYF.

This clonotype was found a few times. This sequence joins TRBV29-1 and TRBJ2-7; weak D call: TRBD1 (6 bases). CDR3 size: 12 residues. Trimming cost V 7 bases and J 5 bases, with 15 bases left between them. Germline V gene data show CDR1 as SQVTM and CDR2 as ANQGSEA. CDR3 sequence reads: CSARQVRDEQYF. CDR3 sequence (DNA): TGCAGCGCCCGACAGGTGCGGGACGAGCAGTACTTC.

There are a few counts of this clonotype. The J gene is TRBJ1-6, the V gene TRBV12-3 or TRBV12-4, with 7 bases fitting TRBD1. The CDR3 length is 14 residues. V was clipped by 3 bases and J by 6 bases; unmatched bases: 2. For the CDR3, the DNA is TGTGCCAGCAGTTTCGGGACAGCTAATTCACCCCTCCACTTT. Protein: CASSFGTANSPLHF.

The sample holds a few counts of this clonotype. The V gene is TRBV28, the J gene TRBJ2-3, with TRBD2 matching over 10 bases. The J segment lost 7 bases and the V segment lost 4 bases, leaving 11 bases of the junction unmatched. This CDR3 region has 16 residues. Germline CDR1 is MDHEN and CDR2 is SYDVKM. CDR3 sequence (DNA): TGTGCCAGCAGTTCCCCTACTAGCGGGGTTAGGAATACGCAGTATTTT. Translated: CASSSPTSGVRNTQYF.

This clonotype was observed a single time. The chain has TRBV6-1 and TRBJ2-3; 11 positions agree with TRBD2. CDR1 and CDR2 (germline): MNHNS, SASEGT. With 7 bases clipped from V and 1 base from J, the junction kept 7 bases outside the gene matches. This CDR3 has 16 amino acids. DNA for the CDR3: TGTGCCAGCACTAGATTAGCGGGGGGGCGCACAGATACGCAGTATTTT. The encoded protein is CASTRLAGGRTDTQYF.

The CDR3 DNA is TGTGCCAGCAGCATTCGACAGGGTTCATTCTACGAGCAGTACTTC. Protein sequence: CASSIRQGSFYEQYF. The rearrangement joins TRBV7-9 to TRBJ2-1; 7 bases line up with TRBD1. The last part of the DNA fits TRBJ2-7 better; the J call may be wrong. The germline V gene encodes CDR1 SEHNR and CDR2 FQNEAQ (reference sequence). This CDR3 contains 15 residues.

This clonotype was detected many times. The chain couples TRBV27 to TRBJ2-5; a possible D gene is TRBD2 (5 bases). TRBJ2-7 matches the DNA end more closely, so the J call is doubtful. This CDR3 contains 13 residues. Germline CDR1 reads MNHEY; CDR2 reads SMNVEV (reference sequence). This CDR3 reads CASSLRESYEQYF. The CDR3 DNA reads TGTGCCAGCAGTTTACGGGAATCCTACGAGCAGTACTTC.

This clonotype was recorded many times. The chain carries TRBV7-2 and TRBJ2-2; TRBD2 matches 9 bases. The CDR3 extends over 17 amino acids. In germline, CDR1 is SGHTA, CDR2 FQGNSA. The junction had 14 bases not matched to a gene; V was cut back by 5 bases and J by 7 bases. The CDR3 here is CASSQRGGGGPGGELFF. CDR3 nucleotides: TGTGCCAGCAGCCAACGCGGCGGGGGGGGTCCTGGCGGGGAGCTGTTTTTT.

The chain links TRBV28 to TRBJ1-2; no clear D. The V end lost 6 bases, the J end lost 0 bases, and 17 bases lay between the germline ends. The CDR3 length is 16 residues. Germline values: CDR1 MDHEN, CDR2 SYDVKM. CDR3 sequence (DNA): TGTGCCAGCAGCTCCACCGGCCGGGAGGCTAACTATGGCTACACCTTC. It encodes CASSSTGREANYGYTF.

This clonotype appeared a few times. This CDR3 is CASSAGQPWGTGELFF. The CDR3 DNA follows: TGCGCCAGCAGCGCGGGCCAGCCATGGGGCACCGGGGAGCTGTTTTTT. The chain has TRBV5-1 and TRBJ2-2; a weak D match, TRBD2 (5 bases). The germline CDR1 and CDR2 sequences are SGHRS and YFSETQ. V was pared by 4 bases and J by 4 bases, with 17 bases between. This CDR3 is built from 16 residues.

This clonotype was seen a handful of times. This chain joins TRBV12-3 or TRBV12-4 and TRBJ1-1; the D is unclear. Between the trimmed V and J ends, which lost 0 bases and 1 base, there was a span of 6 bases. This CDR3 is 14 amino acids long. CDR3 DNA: TGTGCCAGCAGTTTAGCGACCTCGAACACTGAAGCTTTCTTT. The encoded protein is CASSLATSNTEAFF.

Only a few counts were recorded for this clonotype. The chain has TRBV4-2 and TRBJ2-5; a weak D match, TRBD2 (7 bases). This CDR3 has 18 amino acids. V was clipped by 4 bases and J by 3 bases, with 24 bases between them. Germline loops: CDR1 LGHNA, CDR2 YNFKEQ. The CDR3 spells CASSPKRGWEGKEETQYF. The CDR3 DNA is TGTGCCAGCAGCCCCAAGAGGGGGTGGGAGGGGAAGGAAGAGACCCAGTACTTC.

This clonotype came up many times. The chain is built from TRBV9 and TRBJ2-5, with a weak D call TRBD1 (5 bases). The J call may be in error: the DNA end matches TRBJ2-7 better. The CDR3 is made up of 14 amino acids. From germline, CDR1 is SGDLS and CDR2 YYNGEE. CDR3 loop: CASSVAPDTYEQYF. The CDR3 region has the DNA TGTGCCAGCAGCGTAGCTCCGGACACCTACGAGCAGTACTTC.

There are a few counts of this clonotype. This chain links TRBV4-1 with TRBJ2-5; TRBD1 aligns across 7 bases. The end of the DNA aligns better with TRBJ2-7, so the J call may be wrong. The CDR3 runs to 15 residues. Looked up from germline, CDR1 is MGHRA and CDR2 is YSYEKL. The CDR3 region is CASRQRRDSSYEQYF. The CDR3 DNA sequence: TGCGCCAGCAGACAACGCAGGGACAGCTCCTACGAGCAGTACTTC.

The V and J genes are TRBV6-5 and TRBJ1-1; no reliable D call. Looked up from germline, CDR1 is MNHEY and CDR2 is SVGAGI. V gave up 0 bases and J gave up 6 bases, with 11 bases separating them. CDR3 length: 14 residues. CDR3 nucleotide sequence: TGTGCCAGCAGTTACTCGGTTGGTTTGGCTGAAGCTTTCTTT. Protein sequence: CASSYSVGLAEAFF.

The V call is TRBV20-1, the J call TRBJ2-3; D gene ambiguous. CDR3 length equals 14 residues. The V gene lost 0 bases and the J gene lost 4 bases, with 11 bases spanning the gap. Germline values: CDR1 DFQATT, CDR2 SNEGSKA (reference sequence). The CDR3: CSARDALVADTQYF. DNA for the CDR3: TGCAGTGCTAGAGACGCGTTAGTGGCAGATACGCAGTATTTT.

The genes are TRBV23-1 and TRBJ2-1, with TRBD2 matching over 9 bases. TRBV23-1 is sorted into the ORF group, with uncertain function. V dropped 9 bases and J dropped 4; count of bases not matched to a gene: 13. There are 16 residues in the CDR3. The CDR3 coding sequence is TGCGCCAGGTCACCCAGCGGGGGGATGGTTTACAATGAGCAGTTCTTC. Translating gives CARSPSGGMVYNEQFF.

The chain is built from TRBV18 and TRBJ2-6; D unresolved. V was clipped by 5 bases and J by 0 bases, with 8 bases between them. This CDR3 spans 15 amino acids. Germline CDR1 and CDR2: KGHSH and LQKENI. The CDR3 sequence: CASSTPGSGANVLTF. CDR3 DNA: TGTGCCAGCTCAACCCCTGGCTCTGGGGCCAACGTCCTGACTTTC.

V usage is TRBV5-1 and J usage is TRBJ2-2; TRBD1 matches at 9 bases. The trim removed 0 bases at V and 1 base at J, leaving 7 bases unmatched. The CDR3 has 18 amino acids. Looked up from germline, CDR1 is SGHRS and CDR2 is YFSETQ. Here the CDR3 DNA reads TGCGCCAGCAGCTTGGCCGGAATGGACAGGGGGAACACCGGGGAGCTGTTTTTT. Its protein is CASSLAGMDRGNTGELFF.

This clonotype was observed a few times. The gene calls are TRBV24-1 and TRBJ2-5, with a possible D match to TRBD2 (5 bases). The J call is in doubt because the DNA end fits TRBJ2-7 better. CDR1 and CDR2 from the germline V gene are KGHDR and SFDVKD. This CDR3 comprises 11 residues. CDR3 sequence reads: CATGEGYEQYF. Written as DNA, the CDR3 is TGTGCCACCGGAGAGGGCTACGAGCAGTACTTC.